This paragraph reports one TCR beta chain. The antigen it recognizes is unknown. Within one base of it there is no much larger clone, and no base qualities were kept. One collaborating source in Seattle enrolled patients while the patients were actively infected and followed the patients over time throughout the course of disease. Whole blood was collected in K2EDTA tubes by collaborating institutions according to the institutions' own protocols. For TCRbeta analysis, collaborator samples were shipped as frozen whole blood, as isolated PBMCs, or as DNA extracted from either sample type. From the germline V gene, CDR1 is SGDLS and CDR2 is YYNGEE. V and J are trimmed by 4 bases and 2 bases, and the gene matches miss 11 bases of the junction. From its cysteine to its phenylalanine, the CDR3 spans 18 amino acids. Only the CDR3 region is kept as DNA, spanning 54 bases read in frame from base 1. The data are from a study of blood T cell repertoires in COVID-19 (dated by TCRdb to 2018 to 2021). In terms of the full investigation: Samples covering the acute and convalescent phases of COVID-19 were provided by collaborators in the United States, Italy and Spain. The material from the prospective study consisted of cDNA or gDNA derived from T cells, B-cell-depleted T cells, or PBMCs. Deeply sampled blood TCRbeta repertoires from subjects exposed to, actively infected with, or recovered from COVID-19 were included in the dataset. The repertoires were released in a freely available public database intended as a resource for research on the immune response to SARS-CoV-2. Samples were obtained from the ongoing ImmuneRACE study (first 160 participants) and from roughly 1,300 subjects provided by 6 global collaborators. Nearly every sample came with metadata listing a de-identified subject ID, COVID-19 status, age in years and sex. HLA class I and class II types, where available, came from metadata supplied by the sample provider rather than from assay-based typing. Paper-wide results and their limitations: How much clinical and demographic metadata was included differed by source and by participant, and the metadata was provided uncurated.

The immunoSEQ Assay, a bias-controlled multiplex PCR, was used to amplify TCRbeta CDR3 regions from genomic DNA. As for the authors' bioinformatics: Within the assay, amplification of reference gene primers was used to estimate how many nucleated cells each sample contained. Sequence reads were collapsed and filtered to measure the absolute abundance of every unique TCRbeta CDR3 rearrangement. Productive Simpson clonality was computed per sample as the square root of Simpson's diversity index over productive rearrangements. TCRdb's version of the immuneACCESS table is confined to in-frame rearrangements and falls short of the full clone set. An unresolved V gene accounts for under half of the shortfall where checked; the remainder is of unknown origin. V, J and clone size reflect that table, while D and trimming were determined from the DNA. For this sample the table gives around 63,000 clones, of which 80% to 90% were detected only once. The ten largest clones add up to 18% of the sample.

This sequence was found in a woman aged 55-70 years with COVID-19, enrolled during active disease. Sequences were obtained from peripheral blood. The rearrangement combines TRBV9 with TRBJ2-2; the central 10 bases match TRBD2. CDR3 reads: CASSPVRTSGLNTGELFF. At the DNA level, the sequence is TGTGCCAGCAGCCCCGTGAGGACTAGCGGCTTAAACACCGGGGAGCTGTTTTTT.